The rows below give T cell receptor beta chains drawn from one sample of a study of T cell responses to AZD1222 COVID-19 vaccine. Profiled with immunoSEQ multiplex PCR; TCRdb holds only in-frame clones, not every one. Among 100,000 to 130,000 clones, about 85% were seen once, and the ten largest hold around 4.3%. Sequencing was performed on peripheral blood, taken on day 0 of AZD1222 vaccination. Receptors were obtained from an adult in good health. Each CDR3 is given with its conserved first and last residue. D genes are given only for firm matches. Expanded clones get a size class; other rows say once, few or many, or leave the size out.

J,D,V,size,DNA,CDR3
TRBJ2-1,TRBD2,TRBV2,.,TGTGCCAGCAATCGAGGACTAGCGGCAAATGAGCAGTTCTTC,CASNRGLAANEQFF
TRBJ1-2,.,TRBV10-1,.,TGCGCCAGCAGTGAGTCCTTGGGCTACACCTTC,CASSESLGYTF
TRBJ2-1,TRBD2,TRBV30,.,TGTGCCTGGACCCCTACGGGACTACCCAGCTCCTACAATGAGCAGTTCTTC,CAWTPTGLPSSYNEQFF
TRBJ2-7,TRBD1,TRBV24-1,.,TGTGCCACCAGTGACCCGGACAGGGGAACCTACGAGCAGTACTTC,CATSDPDRGTYEQYF
TRBJ2-5,.,TRBV6-6,.,TGTGCCAGCAGTTACGACTTTCTAAGGGATAGGGAGACCCAGTACTTC,CASSYDFLRDRETQYF
TRBJ2-5,TRBD2,TRBV28,once,TGTGCCAGCAGTTCTACAGCGGGAGGTTTTGGAGAGACCCAGTACTTC,CASSSTAGGFGETQYF
TRBJ1-2,TRBD1,TRBV7-2,.,TGTGCCAGCAGCTTAGCAACCCGGACAGGGGTTGGCTACACCTTC,CASSLATRTGVGYTF
TRBJ2-5,TRBD2,TRBV5-4,.,TGTGCCAGCAGTCCCGATAGCGGGGGGCGGGAGACCCAGTACTTC,CASSPDSGGRETQYF
TRBJ2-5,.,TRBV9,.,TGTGCCAGCAGCGTAGCAGCCGGACGAGAAGAGACCCAGTACTTC,CASSVAAGREETQYF
TRBJ2-2,.,TRBV18,.,TGTGCCAGCTCACCACCGGTGGGGACCGGGGAGCTGTTTTTT,CASSPPVGTGELFF
TRBJ1-2,.,TRBV2,.,TGTGCCAGCAGTGAAGGAAATGGCTACACCTTC,CASSEGNGYTF